Listed here are 16 T cell receptor beta chains from one sample, sequenced in a study of OX40 agonist ivuxolimab in advanced cancers. Assay used: immunoSEQ multiplex PCR; TCRdb lists only in-frame clones, some missing. The sample lists 77,000 or so clones; about 93% were seen once. Source: CD4+ or CD8+ T cells sorted from blood, taken in a trial of the OX40 agonist ivuxolimab. The receptors shown here come from an adult with an advanced solid tumor such as melanoma, head and neck, liver or kidney cancer.

The sample holds one count of this clone. The chain carries TRBV27 and TRBJ2-3, with a tentative D call TRBD1 (6 bases). Trimming shortened V by 10 bases and J by 0 bases, and 23 bases separated the two germline ends. The V gene's germline CDR1 is MNHEY and CDR2 SMNVEV (reference sequence). This CDR3 is built from 17 residues. The CDR3 sequence is CATRAFLTGYSTDTQYF. In nucleotides, the CDR3 is TGTGCCACCCGAGCGTTTCTAACAGGGTACAGCACAGATACGCAGTATTTT.

The chain employs TRBV7-6 and TRBJ1-1, with 8 bases matching TRBD1. The CDR3 runs 15 residues. The V segment lost 3 bases and the J segment 3 bases; nucleotides outside the gene matches: 6. Germline values: CDR1 SGHVS, CDR2 FNYEAQ. CDR3 loop: CASSFGQGDYTEAFF. In DNA, the CDR3 is TGTGCCAGCAGCTTCGGACAGGGAGATTACACTGAAGCTTTCTTT. Using reference TRBV7-6 and TRBJ1-1 for the parts outside the CDR3, the full variable domain is GAGVSQSPRYKVTKRGQDVALRCDPISGHVSLYWYRQALGQGPEFLTYFNYEAQQDKSGLPNDRFSAERPEGSISTLTIQRTEQRDSAMYRCASSFGQGDYTEAFFGQGTRLTVV.

V and J are TRBV4-1 and TRBJ1-6; 9 bases are a match to TRBD1. The length of the CDR3 is 17 residues. J was trimmed by 0 bases and V by 3 bases; bases with no gene match: 3. Germline V CDR1 and CDR2: MGHRA, YSYEKL. This CDR3 is CASSHQTGGSYNSPLHF. As DNA, the CDR3 is TGCGCCAGCAGCCACCAGACAGGGGGCTCCTATAATTCACCCCTCCACTTT.

This clone was recorded once. The rearrangement links TRBV5-4 to TRBJ2-7; D is ambiguous. Germline V gene sequence: CDR1 SGHNT, CDR2 YYREEE (reference sequence). This CDR3 region has 13 residues. V shed 0 bases and J shed 3 bases, with 7 bases lying between them. The DNA for the CDR3 is TGTGCCAGCAGCTTGGAAGGGCGCTACGAGCAGTACTTC. Translation gives CASSLEGRYEQYF.

J is TRBJ2-7 and V is TRBV30; no clear D gene. V dropped 0 bases and J dropped 2 bases, with 5 bases sitting between them. This CDR3 has 12 residues. From germline, CDR1 is GTSNPN and CDR2 SVGIG (reference sequence). The DNA for the CDR3 is TGTGCCTGGAGTGTCACCACCTACGAGCAGTACTTC. Protein sequence: CAWSVTTYEQYF.

V is TRBV11-2 and J is TRBJ1-1; D unclear. Trimming took 1 base from V and 11 from J, leaving 29 bases between them. The germline CDR1 and CDR2 sequences are SGHAT and FQNNGV. This CDR3 spans 18 amino acids. CDR3 DNA sequence: TGTGCCAGCAGCTTAGGGTCCCAGTCCCCCAACCTCGGGCGGATGGCTTTCTTT. Translating it yields CASSLGSQSPNLGRMAFF.

On this clone: This CDR3 is also generated by other DNA sequences in the sample. This rearrangement joins TRBV6-5 to TRBJ2-7; 7 nucleotides line up with TRBD1. Germline CDR1 MNHEY, CDR2 SVGAGI. The CDR3 is made up of 14 amino acids. After removal of 2 bases from V and 2 bases from J, the junction contained 3 bases not matched to a gene. CDR3 in amino acids: CASSYGQGAYEQYF. CDR3 bases: TGTGCCAGCAGTTACGGGCAGGGGGCCTACGAGCAGTACTTC.

This chain uses TRBV5-6 with TRBJ1-6; 7 bases map to TRBD1. The junction had 10 bases not matched to a gene; V was cut back by 7 bases and J by 0 bases. From germline, CDR1 is SGHDT and CDR2 YYEEEE. The CDR3 has 17 residues. The DNA for the CDR3 is TGTGCCAGCTCCGGGGGGGACAGCCCCTCCTATAATTCACCCCTCCACTTT. Protein: CASSGGDSPSYNSPLHF.

V and J are TRBV5-1 and TRBJ2-7, with D tentatively TRBD2 (5 bases). Per germline, CDR1 SGHRS and CDR2 YFSETQ. Deletions cut 0 bases from V and 6 bases from J, with 13 bases between. The CDR3 is 14 amino acids. CDR3 loop: CASSLAGSGSEQYF. DNA for the CDR3: TGCGCCAGCAGCTTGGCCGGGTCTGGGAGCGAGCAGTACTTC.

In nucleotides, the CDR3 is TGTGCCAGCAGCTTGGGGGCAGGGGCAACCTACGAGCAGTACTTC. It is translated as CASSLGAGATYEQYF. The V call is TRBV11-1, the J call TRBJ2-7; D is possibly TRBD1 (6 bases). The CDR3 totals 15 residues. Trimming cost V 3 bases and J 2 bases, with 14 bases left between them. In germline, CDR1 is SGHAT, CDR2 FQDESV (reference sequence).

The chain uses TRBV7-9 and TRBJ1-2; D uncertain. This CDR3 has 15 amino acids. Germline V CDR1 and CDR2: SEHNR, FQNEAQ (reference sequence). V lost 5 bases and J 0 bases, leaving 13 bases between the germline ends. In DNA form, the CDR3 reads TGTGCCAGCAGCGGTCAGACGGATTCTAACTATGGCTACACCTTC. This encodes CASSGQTDSNYGYTF.

V is TRBV7-8 and J is TRBJ1-2, with TRBD1 identical over 10 bases. Germline assignment: CDR1 SGHVS and CDR2 FQNEAQ. The length of the CDR3 is 16 residues. The junction had 10 bases not matched to a gene; V was cut back by 4 bases and J by 5 bases. The CDR3 protein is CASSSHSGQGSYGYTF. CDR3 nucleotides: TGTGCCAGCAGCTCGCATTCGGGACAGGGGTCTTATGGCTACACCTTC.

The rearrangement joins TRBV5-6 to TRBJ1-2; no clear D. This CDR3 contains 15 residues. The ends were cut back, 7 bases at V and 1 base at J, with 17 bases in the middle. CDR1 is SGHDT and CDR2 is YYEEEE in the germline V gene. The CDR3 DNA reads TGTGCCAGCCGTAAAATTAGACGGAATAACTATGGCTACACCTTC. This encodes CASRKIRRNNYGYTF. Together with reference TRBV5-6 and TRBJ1-2, the CDR3 gives the full variable domain: DAGVTQSPTHLIKTRGQQVTLRCSPKSGHDTVSWYQQALGQGPQFIFQYYEEEERQRGNFPDRFSGHQFPNYSSELNVNALLLGDSALYLCASRKIRRNNYGYTFGSGTRLTVV.

In this sample, this clone turned up once. This chain joins TRBV13 and TRBJ2-7; 7 bases line up with TRBD1. Germline CDR1 reads PRHDT; CDR2 reads FYEKMQ (reference sequence). Losses at the gene ends were 1 base for V and 0 bases for J; bases not matched to a gene: 3. The CDR3 is 15 amino acids. Here the CDR3 reads CASSLAGTDSYEQYF. CDR3 bases: TGTGCCAGCAGCTTAGCCGGGACAGACTCCTACGAGCAGTACTTC.

The CDR3 sequence: CASSIGAPPQHF. The CDR3 DNA reads as TGTGCCAGTAGTATCGGAGCTCCGCCCCAGCATTTT. This chain connects TRBV19 to TRBJ1-5, with D unclear. CDR1 is LNHDA, CDR2 SQIVND, per germline (reference sequence). The germline V and J ends were trimmed by 3 bases and 9 bases, with 9 bases remaining between them. This CDR3 is built from 12 residues.

The chain recombines TRBV18 with TRBJ1-4; D not certain. Germline CDR1 KGHSH, CDR2 LQKENI. The CDR3 runs to 16 residues. With 2 bases removed from V and 6 bases from J, the gap between germline ends came to 16 bases. CDR3 amino acids: CASSPRNGGPDEKLFF. Written as DNA, the CDR3 is TGTGCCAGCTCACCAAGGAACGGAGGGCCCGATGAAAAACTGTTTTTT. Variable domain in full (rest from reference TRBV18 and TRBJ1-4): NAGVMQNPRHLVRRRGQEARLRCSPMKGHSHVYWYRQLPEEGLKFMVYLQKENIIDESGMPKERFSAEFPKEGPSILRIQQVVRGDSAAYFCASSPRNGGPDEKLFFGSGTQLSVL.